The T cell receptor (beta chain) described here comes from a study of T cells in Graves' hyperthyroidism and ophthalmopathy. Background on the study: Peripheral blood collection took place at initial diagnosis, before any treatment.

Ten or more counts support this clonotype. TCR beta CDR3 regions were amplified from RNA. The HTBI primer set was used in a first-round RT-PCR of the TCR CDR3. From the multiplex PCR reads, TCRdb called clonotypes with MiXCR, one entry per CDR3 protein. The table records about 180,000 distinct CDR3 sequences, around 15% of them present only once. V dropped 3 bases and J dropped 6 bases, with 9 bases sitting between them. Germline lookup yields CDR1 MDHEN and CDR2 SYDVKM. This CDR3 is built from 13 residues. Graves' hyperthyroidism without ophthalmopathy progression within 18 months was termed stable. Subjects aged 18 to 65 presented with newly diagnosed hyperthyroidism of less than 2 months' duration.

Material: blood. The rearrangement joins TRBV28 to TRBJ2-1; unclear D gene. The source of this sequence is a woman aged 45 to 65 with Graves' hyperthyroidism. The CDR3, as DNA: TGTGCCAGCAGTTTTCCCCAAGGCAATGAGCAGTTCTTC. As protein: CASSFPQGNEQFF.